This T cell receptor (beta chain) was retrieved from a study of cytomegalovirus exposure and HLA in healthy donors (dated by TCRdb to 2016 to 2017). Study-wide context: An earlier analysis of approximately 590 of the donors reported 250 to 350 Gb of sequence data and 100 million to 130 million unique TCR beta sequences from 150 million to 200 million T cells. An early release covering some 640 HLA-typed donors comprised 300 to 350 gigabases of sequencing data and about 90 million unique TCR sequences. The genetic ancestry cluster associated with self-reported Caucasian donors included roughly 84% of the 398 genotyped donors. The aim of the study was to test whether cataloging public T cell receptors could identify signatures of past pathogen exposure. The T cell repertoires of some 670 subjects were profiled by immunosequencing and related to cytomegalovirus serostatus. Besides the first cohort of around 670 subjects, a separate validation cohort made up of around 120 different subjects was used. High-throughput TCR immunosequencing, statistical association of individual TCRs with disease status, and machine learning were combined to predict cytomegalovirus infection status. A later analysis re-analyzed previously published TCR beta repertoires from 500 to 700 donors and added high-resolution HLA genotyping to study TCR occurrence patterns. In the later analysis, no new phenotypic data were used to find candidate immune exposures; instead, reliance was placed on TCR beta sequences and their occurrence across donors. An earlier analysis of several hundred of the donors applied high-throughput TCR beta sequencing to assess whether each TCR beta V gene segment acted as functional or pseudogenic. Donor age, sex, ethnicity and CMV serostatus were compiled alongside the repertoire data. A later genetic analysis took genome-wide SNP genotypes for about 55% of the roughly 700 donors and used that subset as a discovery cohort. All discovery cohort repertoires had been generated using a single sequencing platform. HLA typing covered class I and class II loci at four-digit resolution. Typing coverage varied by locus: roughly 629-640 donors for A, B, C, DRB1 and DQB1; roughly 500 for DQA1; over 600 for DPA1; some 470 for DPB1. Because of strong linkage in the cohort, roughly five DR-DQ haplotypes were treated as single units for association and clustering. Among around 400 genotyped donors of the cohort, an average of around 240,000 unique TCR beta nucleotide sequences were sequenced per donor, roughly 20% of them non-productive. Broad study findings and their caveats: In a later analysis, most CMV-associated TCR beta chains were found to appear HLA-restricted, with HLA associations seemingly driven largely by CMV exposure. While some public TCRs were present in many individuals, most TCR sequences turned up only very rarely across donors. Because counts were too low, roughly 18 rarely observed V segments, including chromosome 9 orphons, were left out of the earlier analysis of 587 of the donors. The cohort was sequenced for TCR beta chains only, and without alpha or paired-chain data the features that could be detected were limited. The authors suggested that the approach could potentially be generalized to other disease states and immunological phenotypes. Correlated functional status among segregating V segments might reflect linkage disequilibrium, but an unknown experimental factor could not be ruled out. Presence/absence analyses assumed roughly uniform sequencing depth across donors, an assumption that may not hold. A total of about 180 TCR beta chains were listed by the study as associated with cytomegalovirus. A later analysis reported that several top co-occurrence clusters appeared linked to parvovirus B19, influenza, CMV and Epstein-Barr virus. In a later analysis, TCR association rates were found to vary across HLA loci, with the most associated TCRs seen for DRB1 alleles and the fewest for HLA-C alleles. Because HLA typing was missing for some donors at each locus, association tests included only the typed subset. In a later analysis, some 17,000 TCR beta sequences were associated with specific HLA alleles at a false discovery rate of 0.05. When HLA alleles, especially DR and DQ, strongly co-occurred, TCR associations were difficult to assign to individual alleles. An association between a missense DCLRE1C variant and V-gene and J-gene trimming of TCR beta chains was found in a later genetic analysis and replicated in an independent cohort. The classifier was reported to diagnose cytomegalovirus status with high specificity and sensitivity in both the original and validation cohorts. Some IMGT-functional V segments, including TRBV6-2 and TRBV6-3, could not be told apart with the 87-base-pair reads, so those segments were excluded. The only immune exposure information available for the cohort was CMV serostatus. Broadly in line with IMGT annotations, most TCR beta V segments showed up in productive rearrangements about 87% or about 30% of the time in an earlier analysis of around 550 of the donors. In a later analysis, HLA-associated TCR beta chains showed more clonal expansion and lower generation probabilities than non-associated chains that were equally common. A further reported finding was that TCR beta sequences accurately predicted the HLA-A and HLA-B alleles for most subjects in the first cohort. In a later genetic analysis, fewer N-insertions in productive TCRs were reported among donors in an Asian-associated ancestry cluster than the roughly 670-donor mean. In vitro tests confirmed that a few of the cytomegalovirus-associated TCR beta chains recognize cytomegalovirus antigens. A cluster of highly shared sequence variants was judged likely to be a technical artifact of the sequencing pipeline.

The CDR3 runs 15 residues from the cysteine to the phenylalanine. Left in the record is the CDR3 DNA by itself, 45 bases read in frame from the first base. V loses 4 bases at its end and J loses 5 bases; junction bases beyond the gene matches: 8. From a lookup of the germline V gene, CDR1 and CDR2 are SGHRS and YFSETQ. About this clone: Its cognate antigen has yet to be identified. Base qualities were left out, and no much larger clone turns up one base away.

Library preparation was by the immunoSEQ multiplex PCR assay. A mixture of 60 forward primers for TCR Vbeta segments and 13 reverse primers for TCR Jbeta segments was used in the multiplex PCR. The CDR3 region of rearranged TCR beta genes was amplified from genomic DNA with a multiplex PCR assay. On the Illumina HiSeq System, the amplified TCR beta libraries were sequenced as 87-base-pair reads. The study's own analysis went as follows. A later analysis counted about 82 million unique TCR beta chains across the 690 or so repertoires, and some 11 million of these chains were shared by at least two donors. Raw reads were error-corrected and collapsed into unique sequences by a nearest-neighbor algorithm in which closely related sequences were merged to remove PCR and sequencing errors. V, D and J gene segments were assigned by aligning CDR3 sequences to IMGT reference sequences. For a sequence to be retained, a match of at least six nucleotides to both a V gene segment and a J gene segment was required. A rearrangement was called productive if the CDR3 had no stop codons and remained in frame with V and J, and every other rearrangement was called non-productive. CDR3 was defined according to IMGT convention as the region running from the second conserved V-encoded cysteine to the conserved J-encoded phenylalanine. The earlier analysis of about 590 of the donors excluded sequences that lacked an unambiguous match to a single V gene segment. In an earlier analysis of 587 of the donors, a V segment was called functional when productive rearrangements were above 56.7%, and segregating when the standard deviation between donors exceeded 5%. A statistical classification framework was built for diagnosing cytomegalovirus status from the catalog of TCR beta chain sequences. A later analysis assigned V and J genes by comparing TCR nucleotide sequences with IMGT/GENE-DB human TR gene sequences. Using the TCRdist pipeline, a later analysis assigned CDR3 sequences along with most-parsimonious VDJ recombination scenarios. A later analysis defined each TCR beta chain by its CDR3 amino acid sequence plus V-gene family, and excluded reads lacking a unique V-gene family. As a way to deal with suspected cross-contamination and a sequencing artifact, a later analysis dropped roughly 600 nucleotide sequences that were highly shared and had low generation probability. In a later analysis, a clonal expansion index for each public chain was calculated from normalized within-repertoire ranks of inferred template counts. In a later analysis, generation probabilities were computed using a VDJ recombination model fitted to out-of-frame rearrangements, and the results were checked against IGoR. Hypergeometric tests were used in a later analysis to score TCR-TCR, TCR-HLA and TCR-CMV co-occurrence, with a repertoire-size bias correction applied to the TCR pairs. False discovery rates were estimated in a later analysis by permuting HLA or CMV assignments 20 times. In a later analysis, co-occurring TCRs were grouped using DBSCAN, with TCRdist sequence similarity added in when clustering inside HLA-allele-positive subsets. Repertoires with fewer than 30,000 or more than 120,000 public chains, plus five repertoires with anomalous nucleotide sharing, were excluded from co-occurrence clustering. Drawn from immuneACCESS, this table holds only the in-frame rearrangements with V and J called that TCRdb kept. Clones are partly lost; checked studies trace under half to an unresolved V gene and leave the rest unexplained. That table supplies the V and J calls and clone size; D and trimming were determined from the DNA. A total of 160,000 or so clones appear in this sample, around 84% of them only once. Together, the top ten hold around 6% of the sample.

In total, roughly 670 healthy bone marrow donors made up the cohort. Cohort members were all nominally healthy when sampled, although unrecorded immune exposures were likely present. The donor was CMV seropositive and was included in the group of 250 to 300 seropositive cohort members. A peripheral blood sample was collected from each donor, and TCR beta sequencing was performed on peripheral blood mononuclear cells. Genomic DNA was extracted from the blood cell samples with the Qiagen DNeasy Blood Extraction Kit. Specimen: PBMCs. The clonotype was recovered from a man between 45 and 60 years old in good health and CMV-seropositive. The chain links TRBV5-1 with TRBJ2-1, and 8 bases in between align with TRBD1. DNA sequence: TGCGCCAGCAGCACTCGACAGGGGTCTAACAATGAGCAGTTCTTC. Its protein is CASSTRQGSNNEQFF.